The 13 T cell receptor beta chains listed next were all sequenced from one sample in a study of CD8 T cells in Susac syndrome (dated by TCRdb to the late 2010s). Library preparation was by the immunoSEQ multiplex PCR assay. RNA was extracted using the RNeasy kit, and about 0.5 to 1 ug of the RNA was reverse transcribed with random hexamers. TCRdb reran the public reads through fastp at Q25 and MiXCR, keeping productive beta chains. Each record represents a unique CDR3 protein, reported with the most common genes and DNA among its rows. Across this sample there are 100,000 to 150,000 distinct CDR3 sequences, with over 75% seen only once. The ten largest clones represent 0.45% to 0.6% of the sample. Sequencing input: CD8+ T cells from PBMCs. These receptors were obtained from a human donor with multiple sclerosis.

The chain carries TRBV27 and TRBJ1-1, with no clear D. The CDR3 is made up of 16 amino acids. Trimming left V 3 bases short and J 4 bases short, with 18 bases between. Germline CDR1 MNHEY, CDR2 SMNVEV (reference sequence). DNA of the CDR3: TGTGCCAGCAGTTTCCGGACGGTGGGTTTGGGCACTGAAGCTTTCTTT. It is translated as CASSFRTVGLGTEAFF.

The gene calls are TRBV15 and TRBJ2-6; D unclear. This CDR3 contains 16 residues. V dropped 0 bases and J dropped 0 bases, with 6 bases sitting between them. Germline loops: CDR1 LNHNV, CDR2 YYDKDF (reference sequence). CDR3 sequence reads: CATSRDSHSGANVLTF. In DNA, the CDR3 is TGTGCCACCAGCAGAGATTCGCACTCTGGGGCCAACGTCCTGACTTTC.

This CDR3 is CASSLGTDSSYEQYF. The CDR3, as DNA: TGTGCCAGCAGCCTCGGGACGGATAGCTCCTACGAGCAGTACTTC. This sequence joins TRBV7-6 and TRBJ2-7; D could derive from TRBD1 or TRBD2 (5 bases each). Germline V gene data show CDR1 as SGHVS and CDR2 as FNYEAQ. V shed 5 bases and J shed 0 bases, with 14 bases lying between them. The CDR3 sequence is 15 residues long.

The rearrangement joins TRBV4-1 to TRBJ2-5; the D is unclear. Per the germline V gene, CDR1 is MGHRA and CDR2 is YSYEKL. The CDR3 covers 14 residues. V was trimmed by 0 bases and J by 1 base, leaving 6 bases between them. CDR3 in DNA: TGCGCCAGCAGCCAAGATCTTCGCCAAGAGACCCAGTACTTC. Translating it yields CASSQDLRQETQYF.

This chain links TRBV27 with TRBJ1-1, with unresolved D. The CDR3 is 13 residues long. Trimming removed 5 bases at V and 0 bases at J, with 7 bases between. The germline gives CDR1 MNHEY, CDR2 SMNVEV (reference sequence). In DNA form, the CDR3 reads TGTGCCAGCAGTACCTGGGTGAACACTGAAGCTTTCTTT. It specifies CASSTWVNTEAFF.

V is TRBV12-3 or TRBV12-4 and J is TRBJ1-5, with a tentative D call TRBD1 (6 bases). The CDR3 totals 15 residues. Trimming took 6 bases from V and 2 from J, leaving 14 bases between them. The CDR3 nucleotides are TGTGCCAGCAGACGGGGGGGCCCGGGCAATCAGCCCCAGCATTTT. Translation: CASRRGGPGNQPQHF.

J is TRBJ1-1 and V is TRBV4-1, with D uncertain. The CDR3 sequence is 16 residues long. The germline CDR1 and CDR2 sequences are MGHRA and YSYEKL. Trimming took off 0 bases at V and 1 base at J, with 12 bases between the two ends. CDR3 coding DNA: TGCGCCAGCAGCCAAGATTTGGGGTGGGAGAACACTGAAGCTTTCTTT. It yields the protein CASSQDLGWENTEAFF.

The chain links TRBV27 to TRBJ1-4; a weak D match, TRBD1 (6 bases). The CDR3 runs to 14 residues. CDR1 and CDR2 (germline): MNHEY, SMNVEV (reference sequence). V was shortened by 4 bases and J by 9 bases, with 15 bases between the two germline ends. CDR3 nucleotide sequence: TGTGCCAGCAGTTCCCGGGGGGGCAGCCAAAAACTGTTTTTT. As protein: CASSSRGGSQKLFF.

The rearrangement links TRBV2 to TRBJ2-1, with 7 bases identical to TRBD2. The CDR3 extends over 15 amino acids. CDR1 is SNHLY, CDR2 FYNNEI, per germline. V lost 4 bases to trimming and J lost 5 bases; unmatched junction nucleotides: 8. CDR3 sequence: CASSGLAEEDNEQFF. CDR3 DNA: TGTGCCAGCAGTGGACTAGCCGAAGAGGACAATGAGCAGTTCTTC.

The rearrangement uses TRBV27 and TRBJ2-1; 10 bases fit TRBD2. J lost 7 bases, V lost 5 bases, and 8 bases had no gene match. The length of the CDR3 is 15 residues. The germline gives CDR1 MNHEY, CDR2 SMNVEV (reference sequence). The DNA for the CDR3 is TGTGCCAGCAGTCTAGCGGGAGTGATAAGGAATGAGCAGTTCTTC. Translated, it gives CASSLAGVIRNEQFF.

There are a few counts of this clonotype. The V call is TRBV7-9, the J call TRBJ2-1, with a tentative D call TRBD2 (5 bases). V lost 7 bases and J 4 bases, leaving 11 bases between the germline ends. Germline V CDR1 and CDR2: SEHNR, FQNEAQ (reference sequence). The CDR3 contains 13 residues. The CDR3 bases are TGTGCCAGCACCGGGTGGGAGTACAATGAGCAGTTCTTC. Its translation: CASTGWEYNEQFF.

V and J are TRBV7-9 and TRBJ2-5, with D perhaps TRBD1 (5 bases). V was pared by 7 bases and J by 4 bases, with 16 bases between. Germline CDR1 reads SEHNR; CDR2 reads FQNEAQ (reference sequence). The CDR3 loop spans 14 amino acids. CDR3 in amino acids: CASTYDRTRETQYF. CDR3 sequence (DNA): TGTGCCAGCACCTATGACAGAACAAGAGAGACCCAGTACTTC.

This sequence joins TRBV27 and TRBJ1-1; 8 positions agree with TRBD1. Trimming took 1 base from V and 9 from J; bases not matched to a gene: 22. Germline V gene sequence: CDR1 MNHEY, CDR2 SMNVEV (reference sequence). The CDR3 is 19 amino acids. CDR3 coding DNA: TGTGCCAGCAGTTTATTCTCAGGGGGCAGTTTGAATGAAGAAGATAAAGCTTTCTTT. Translated, it gives CASSLFSGGSLNEEDKAFF.